The 13 T cell receptor beta chains reported below all come from one sample, sequenced in a study of blood T cell repertoires in COVID-19. Generated by immunoSEQ multiplex PCR, the TCRdb table keeps only in-frame clones and is missing some. The table records about 100,000 clones, approximately 90% of them present only once. Source material: peripheral blood. These receptors all come from a man aged 60 to 69 with acute or convalescent COVID-19.

V usage is TRBV3-1 (or the pseudogene TRBV3-2) and J usage is TRBJ1-6, with 7 bases identical to TRBD1. CDR3 length equals 14 residues. Germline V gene sequence: CDR1 LGHDT, CDR2 YNNKEL (reference sequence). V shed 4 bases and J 7 bases; nucleotides not matched to a gene: 4. The CDR3 region is CASSRDSENSPLHF. CDR3 nucleotide sequence: TGTGCCAGCAGCCGGGACAGTGAGAATTCACCCCTCCACTTT.

The chain links TRBV18 to TRBJ2-1; TRBD2 matches 9 bases. The CDR3 runs to 16 residues. Germline V CDR1 and CDR2: KGHSH, LQKENI. After removal of 6 bases from V and 8 bases from J, the junction contained 14 bases not matched to a gene. The CDR3 here is CASSPVGAGGNHEQFF. For the CDR3, the DNA is TGTGCCAGCTCTCCGGTCGGGGCGGGAGGGAACCATGAGCAGTTCTTC.

The CDR3 sequence: CASSLARGSYTEAFF. CDR3 in DNA: TGTGCCAGCAGCTTAGCACGGGGTTCGTACACTGAAGCTTTCTTT. V usage is TRBV11-1 and J usage is TRBJ1-1; the D is unclear. The germline V gene has CDR1 SGHAT and CDR2 FQDESV (reference sequence). This CDR3 has 15 residues. The germline V and J ends were trimmed by 0 bases and 3 bases, with 11 bases remaining between them.

This chain uses TRBV2 with TRBJ2-2, with TRBD2 matching over 13 bases. In germline, CDR1 is SNHLY, CDR2 FYNNEI. CDR3 length equals 15 residues. V was clipped by 6 bases and J by 6 bases; unmatched bases: 4. CDR3 sequence: CASRSTSGRAGELFF. For the CDR3, the DNA is TGTGCCAGCAGGTCCACTAGCGGGAGGGCCGGGGAGCTGTTTTTT.

The chain uses TRBV9 and TRBJ1-6; a weak D match, TRBD1 (6 bases). The V and J ends lost 3 bases and 10 bases respectively, with 14 bases between them. The germline V gene encodes CDR1 SGDLS and CDR2 YYNGEE. There are 14 residues in the CDR3. CDR3 loop: CASSEGGAGSPLHF. As DNA, the CDR3 is TGTGCCAGCAGCGAAGGGGGGGCTGGGTCACCCCTCCACTTT.

This clone appeared a single time. The chain uses TRBV2 and TRBJ2-3, with unresolved D. Germline V gene data show CDR1 as SNHLY and CDR2 as FYNNEI. The CDR3 is 14 residues long. The ends were cut back, 1 base at V and 2 bases at J, with 7 bases in the middle. CDR3: CASSEVSFTDTQYF. CDR3 DNA sequence: TGTGCCAGCAGTGAAGTCTCCTTCACAGATACGCAGTATTTT.

V usage is TRBV7-2 and J usage is TRBJ2-1, with D maybe TRBD2 (6 bases). The CDR3 has 15 residues. V was clipped by 8 bases and J by 7 bases, with 21 bases between them. The germline gives CDR1 SGHTA, CDR2 FQGNSA. The CDR3 bases are TGTGCCAGCGGGAGCGGCGGGACTTTAAGGAATGAGCAGTTCTTC. This encodes CASGSGGTLRNEQFF.

This clone was picked up one time. The chain is built from TRBV6-6 and TRBJ1-3, with D possibly matching TRBD1 (6 bases). The CDR3 contains 15 residues. Per germline, CDR1 MNHNY and CDR2 SVGAGI (reference sequence). Trimming took 2 bases from V and 2 from J, leaving 10 bases between them. The CDR3: CASSYRQVTGNTIYF. Here the CDR3 DNA reads TGTGCCAGCAGTTACCGACAGGTTACTGGAAACACCATATATTTT.

J is TRBJ2-5 and V is TRBV18, with TRBD1 matching over 10 bases. Trimming at V came to 3 bases and at J to 2 bases, leaving 0 bases not matched to a gene. Germline loops: CDR1 KGHSH, CDR2 LQKENI. The length of the CDR3 is 14 residues. The CDR3 bases are TGTGCCAGCTCACCGGGACAGGGGCAAGAGACCCAGTACTTC. Residues: CASSPGQGQETQYF.

Points on this clone: One end of the junction is discordant with germline, which a read error may explain. The V call is TRBV19, the J call TRBJ1-5; D remains ambiguous. CDR1 and CDR2 (germline): LNHDA, SQIVND (reference sequence). The CDR3 is 12 amino acids. CDR3 nucleotides: TGTGCCAGTAGTGTAGATCTCCAGCCCCAGCATTTT. Residues: CASSVDLQPQHF.

A few counts support this clone. The rearrangement joins TRBV5-1 to TRBJ1-6, with D possibly TRBD1 on 5 matching bases. This CDR3 contains 15 residues. The ends were cut back, 2 bases at V and 9 bases at J, with 15 bases in the middle. Germline loops: CDR1 SGHRS, CDR2 YFSETQ. The CDR3, as DNA: TGCGCCAGCAGCTTATCTCTCAGGGAGGGTTCACCCCTCCACTTT. Its protein is CASSLSLREGSPLHF.

This clone was seen a single time. The chain couples TRBV6-5 to TRBJ2-7, with 11 bases aligning to TRBD2. The trim removed 5 bases at V and 3 bases at J, leaving 6 bases unmatched. Germline-derived CDR1 and CDR2 are MNHEY and SVGAGI. The CDR3 has 15 residues. The CDR3 DNA is TGTGCCAGCAGTCCCACCACTAGCGGGGGCTACGAGCAGTACGTC. It specifies CASSPTTSGGYEQYV.

The gene calls are TRBV27 and TRBJ2-3; 7 bases line up with TRBD1. V lost 5 bases to trimming and J lost 4 bases; unmatched junction nucleotides: 12. This CDR3 has 16 amino acids. CDR1 and CDR2 (germline): MNHEY, SMNVEV (reference sequence). CDR3: CASSPAQGSYADTQYF. The CDR3, as DNA: TGTGCCAGCAGTCCGGCACAGGGGTCGTATGCAGATACGCAGTATTTT.